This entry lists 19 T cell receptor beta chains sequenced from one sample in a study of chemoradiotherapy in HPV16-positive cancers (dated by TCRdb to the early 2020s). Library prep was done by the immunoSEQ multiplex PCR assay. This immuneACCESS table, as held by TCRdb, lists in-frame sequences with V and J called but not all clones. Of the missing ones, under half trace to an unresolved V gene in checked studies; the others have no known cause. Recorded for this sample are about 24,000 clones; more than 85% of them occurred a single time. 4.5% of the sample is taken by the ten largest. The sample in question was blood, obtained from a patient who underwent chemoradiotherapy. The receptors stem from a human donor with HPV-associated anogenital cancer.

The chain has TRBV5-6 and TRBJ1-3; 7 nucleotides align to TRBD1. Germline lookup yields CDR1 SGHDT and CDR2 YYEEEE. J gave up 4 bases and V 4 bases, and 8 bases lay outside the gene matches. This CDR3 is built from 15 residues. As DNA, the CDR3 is TGTGCCAGCAGCCCCCGACAGGGTTCAGGAAACACCATATATTTT. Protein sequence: CASSPRQGSGNTIYF.

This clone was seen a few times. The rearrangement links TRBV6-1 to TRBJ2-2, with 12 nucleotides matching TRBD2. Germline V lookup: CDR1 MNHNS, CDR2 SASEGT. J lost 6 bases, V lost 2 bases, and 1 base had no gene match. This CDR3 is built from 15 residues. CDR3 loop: CASSELAGGPGELFF. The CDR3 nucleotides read TGTGCCAGCAGTGAACTAGCGGGAGGGCCCGGGGAGCTGTTTTTT.

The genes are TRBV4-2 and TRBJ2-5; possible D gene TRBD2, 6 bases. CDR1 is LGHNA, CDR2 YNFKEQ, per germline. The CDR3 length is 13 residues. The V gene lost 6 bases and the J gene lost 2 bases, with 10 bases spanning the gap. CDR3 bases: TGTGCCAGCAGTCGGGACTTACAAGAGACCCAGTACTTC. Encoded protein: CASSRDLQETQYF.

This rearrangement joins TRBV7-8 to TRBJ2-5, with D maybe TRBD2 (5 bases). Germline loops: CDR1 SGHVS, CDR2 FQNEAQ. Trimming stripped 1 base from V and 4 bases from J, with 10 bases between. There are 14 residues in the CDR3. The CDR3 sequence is CASSLEVGGETQYF. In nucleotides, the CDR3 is TGTGCCAGCAGCTTAGAAGTAGGAGGAGAGACCCAGTACTTC.

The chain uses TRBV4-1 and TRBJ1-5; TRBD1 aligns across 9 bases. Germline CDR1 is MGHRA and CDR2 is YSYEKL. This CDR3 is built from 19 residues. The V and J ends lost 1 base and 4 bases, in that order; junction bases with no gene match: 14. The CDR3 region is CASSQGTGVGTGLNQPQHF. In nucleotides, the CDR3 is TGCGCCAGCAGCCAAGGAACAGGGGTTGGGACAGGGCTTAATCAGCCCCAGCATTTT.

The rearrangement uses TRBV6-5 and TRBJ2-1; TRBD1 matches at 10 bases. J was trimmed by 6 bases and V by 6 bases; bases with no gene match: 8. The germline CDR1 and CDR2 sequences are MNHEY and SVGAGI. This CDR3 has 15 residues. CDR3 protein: CASSHPGQGRNEQFF. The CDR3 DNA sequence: TGTGCCAGCAGCCATCCGGGACAGGGGCGCAATGAGCAGTTCTTC.

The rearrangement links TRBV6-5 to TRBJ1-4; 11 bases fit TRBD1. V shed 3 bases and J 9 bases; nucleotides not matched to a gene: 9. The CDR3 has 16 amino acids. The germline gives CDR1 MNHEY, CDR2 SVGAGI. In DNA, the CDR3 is TGTGCCAGCAGTTATGCCCCCGGACAGGGGGCAAAAAAACTGTTTTTT. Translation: CASSYAPGQGAKKLFF.

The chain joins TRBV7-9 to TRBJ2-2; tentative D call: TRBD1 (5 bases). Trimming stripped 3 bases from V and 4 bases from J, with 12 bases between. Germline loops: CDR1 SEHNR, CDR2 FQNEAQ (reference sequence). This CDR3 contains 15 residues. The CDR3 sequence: CASSFPLTVTGELFF. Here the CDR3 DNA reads TGTGCCAGCAGCTTTCCCCTGACAGTCACCGGGGAGCTGTTTTTT.

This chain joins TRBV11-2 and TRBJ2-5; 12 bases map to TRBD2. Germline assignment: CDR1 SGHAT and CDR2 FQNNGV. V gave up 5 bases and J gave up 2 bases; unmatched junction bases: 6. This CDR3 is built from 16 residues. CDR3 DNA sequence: TGTGCCAGCAGCCTCGGGACTAGCGGGTTTCAAGAGACCCAGTACTTC. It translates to CASSLGTSGFQETQYF.

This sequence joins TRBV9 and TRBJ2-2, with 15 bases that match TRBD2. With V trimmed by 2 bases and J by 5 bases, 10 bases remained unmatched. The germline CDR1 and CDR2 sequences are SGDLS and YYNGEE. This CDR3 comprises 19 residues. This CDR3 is CASSVSPGLAGGGTGELFF. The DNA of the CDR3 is TGTGCCAGCAGCGTCTCGCCGGGACTAGCGGGAGGAGGGACCGGGGAGCTGTTTTTT.

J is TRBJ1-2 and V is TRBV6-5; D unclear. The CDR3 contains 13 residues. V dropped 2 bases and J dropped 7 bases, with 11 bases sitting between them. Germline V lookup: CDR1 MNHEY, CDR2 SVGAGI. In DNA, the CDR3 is TGTGCCAGCAGTTACAGCCCGCCCGGTGGCTACACCTTC. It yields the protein CASSYSPPGGYTF.

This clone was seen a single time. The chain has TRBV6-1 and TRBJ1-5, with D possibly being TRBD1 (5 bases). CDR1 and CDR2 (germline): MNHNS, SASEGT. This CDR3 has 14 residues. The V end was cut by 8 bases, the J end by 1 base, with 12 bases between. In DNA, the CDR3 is TGTGCCAGCGCCGACAGCTTCAGCAATCAGCCCCAGCATTTT. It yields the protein CASADSFSNQPQHF.

The CDR3: CASSTRQGANEKLFF. In nucleotides, the CDR3 is TGTGCCAGCAGCACACGACAGGGGGCGAATGAAAAACTGTTTTTT. This chain joins TRBV7-9 and TRBJ1-4; 10 nucleotides agree with TRBD1. The junction had 5 bases not matched to a gene; V was cut back by 5 bases and J by 5 bases. Germline CDR1 SEHNR, CDR2 FQNEAQ (reference sequence). The CDR3 has 15 amino acids.

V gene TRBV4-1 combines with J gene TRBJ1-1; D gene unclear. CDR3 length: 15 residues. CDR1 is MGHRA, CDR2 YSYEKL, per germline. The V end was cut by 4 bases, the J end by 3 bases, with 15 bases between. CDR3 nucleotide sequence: TGCGCCAGCAGCCTCGGCGGGCCGACGGACACTGAAGCTTTCTTT. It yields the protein CASSLGGPTDTEAFF.

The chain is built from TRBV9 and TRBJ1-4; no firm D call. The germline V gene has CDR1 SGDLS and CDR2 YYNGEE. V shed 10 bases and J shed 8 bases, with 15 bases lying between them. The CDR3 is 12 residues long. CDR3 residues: CALRRMDEKLFF. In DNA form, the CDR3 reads TGTGCCCTCAGGCGGATGGACGAAAAACTGTTTTTT.

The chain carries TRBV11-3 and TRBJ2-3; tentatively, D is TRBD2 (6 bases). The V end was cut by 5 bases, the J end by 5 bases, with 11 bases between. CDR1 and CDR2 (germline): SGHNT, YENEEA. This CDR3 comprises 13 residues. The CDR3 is CASSPGDGDTQYF. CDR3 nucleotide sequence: TGTGCCAGCAGCCCGGGGGACGGAGATACGCAGTATTTT.

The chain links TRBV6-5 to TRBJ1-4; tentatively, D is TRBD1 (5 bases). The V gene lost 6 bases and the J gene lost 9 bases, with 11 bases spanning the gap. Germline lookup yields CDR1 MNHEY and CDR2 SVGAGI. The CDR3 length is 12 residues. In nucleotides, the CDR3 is TGTGCCAGCAGCCCAGACAGACAAAAACTGTTTTTT. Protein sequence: CASSPDRQKLFF.

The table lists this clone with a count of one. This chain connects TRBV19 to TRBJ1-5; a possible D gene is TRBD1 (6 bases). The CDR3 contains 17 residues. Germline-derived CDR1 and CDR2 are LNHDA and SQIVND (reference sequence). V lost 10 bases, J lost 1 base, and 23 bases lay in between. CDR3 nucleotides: TGTGCCACTCTCCGGGACCCAGGGGCTAAGAGCAATCAGCCCCAGCATTTT. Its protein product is CATLRDPGAKSNQPQHF.

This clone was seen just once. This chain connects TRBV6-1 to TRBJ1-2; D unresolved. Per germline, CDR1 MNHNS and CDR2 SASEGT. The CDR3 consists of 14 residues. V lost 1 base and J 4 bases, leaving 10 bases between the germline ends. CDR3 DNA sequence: TGTGCCAGCAGTGAAGGCATTATAGGCTATGGCTACACCTTC. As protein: CASSEGIIGYGYTF.